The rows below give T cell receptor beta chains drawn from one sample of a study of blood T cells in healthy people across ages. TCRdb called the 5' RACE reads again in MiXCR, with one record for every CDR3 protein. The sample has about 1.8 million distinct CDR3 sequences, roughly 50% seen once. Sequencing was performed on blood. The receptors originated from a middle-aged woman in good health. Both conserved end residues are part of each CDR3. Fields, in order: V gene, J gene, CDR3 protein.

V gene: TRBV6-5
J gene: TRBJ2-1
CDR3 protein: CASGAGGPSADEQFF

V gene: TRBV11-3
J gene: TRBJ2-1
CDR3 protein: CASSLESAGGTNEQFF

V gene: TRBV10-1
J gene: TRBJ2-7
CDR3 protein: CASSETPREHEQYF

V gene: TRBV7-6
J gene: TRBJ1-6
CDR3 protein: CASSLEGRGNSPLHF

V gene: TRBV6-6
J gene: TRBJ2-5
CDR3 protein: CASRPPGTIVETQYF

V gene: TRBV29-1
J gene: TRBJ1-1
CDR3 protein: CSVEELGRMNTEAFF

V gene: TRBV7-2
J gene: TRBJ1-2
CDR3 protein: CASSLQGLSGYTF

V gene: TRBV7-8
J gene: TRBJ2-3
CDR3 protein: CARRAGASSTDTQYF

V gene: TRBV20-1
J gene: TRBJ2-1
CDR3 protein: CSATGNEQFF

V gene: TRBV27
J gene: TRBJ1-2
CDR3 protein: CASSLSLGPRGSNYGYTF

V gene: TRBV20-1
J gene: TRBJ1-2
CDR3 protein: CSATSPGAPRLGYTF

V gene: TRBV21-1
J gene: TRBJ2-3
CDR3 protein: CASSKKLALNTDTQYF

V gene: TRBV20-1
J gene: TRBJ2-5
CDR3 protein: CSARASVGQETQYF

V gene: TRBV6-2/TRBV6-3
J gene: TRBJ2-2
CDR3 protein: CASSYIFTGELFF

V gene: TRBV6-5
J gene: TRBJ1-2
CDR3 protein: CASSQPTSNYGYTF

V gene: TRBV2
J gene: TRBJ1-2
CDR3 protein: CASPREIPHHYGYTF

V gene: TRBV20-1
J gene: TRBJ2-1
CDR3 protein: CSASFRGSPDYNEQFF

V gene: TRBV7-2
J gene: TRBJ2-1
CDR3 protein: CASSLRDRDEQFF

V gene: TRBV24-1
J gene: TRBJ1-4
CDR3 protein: CATSDPSDRGGEKLFF

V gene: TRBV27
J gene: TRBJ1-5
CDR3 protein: CASSTRDSVNQPQHF

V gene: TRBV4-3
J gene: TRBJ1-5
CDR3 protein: CASSQDVGGPIDQPQHF

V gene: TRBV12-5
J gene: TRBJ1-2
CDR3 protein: CASGSSLDRAYYGYTF

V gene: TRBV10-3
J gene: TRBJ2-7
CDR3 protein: CAIKTADSYEQYF

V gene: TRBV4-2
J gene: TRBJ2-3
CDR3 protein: CASSQVTFDVAGRSDTQYF

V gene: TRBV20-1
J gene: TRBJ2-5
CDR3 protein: CSAGTVRETQYF

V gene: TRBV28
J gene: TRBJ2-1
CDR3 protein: CASSLRTAAGREQFF

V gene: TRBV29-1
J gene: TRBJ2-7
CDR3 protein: CSVVIYEQYF

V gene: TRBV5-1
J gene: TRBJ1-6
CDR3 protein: CASSLEGPPNSPLHF

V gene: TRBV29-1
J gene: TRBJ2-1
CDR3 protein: CSVGDTPQVPNEQFF

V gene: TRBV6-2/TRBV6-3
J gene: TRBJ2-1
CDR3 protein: CASSYRSGVETQFF

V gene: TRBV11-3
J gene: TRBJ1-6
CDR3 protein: CASSLDDSSPLHF

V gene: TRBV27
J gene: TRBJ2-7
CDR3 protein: CASKPSGGSSYEQYF

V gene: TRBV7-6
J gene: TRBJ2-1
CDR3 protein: CASSLDHNSYNEQFF

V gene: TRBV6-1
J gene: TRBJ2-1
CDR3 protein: CASSQGYGGGLYNEQFF

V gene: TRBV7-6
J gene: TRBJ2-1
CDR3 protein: CASSLYGPAGAVHNEQFF

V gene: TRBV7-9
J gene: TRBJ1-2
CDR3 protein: CASTLGGAVGNYGYTF

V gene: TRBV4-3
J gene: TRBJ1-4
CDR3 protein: CASSPNPAGEKLFF

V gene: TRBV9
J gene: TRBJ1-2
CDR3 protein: CASSGVHREGYGYTF

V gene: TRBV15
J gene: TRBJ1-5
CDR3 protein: CATSRQGNQPQHF

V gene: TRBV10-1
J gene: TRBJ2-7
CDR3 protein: CASSDPSGAYEQYF

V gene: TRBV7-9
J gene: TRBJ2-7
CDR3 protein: CASSLASGGPSSYEQYF

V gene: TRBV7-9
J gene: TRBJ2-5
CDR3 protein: CASSSKRSGGGPQETQYF

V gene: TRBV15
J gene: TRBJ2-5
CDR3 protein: CATSREGREETQYF

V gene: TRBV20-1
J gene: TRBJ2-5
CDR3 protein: CSASRNRGQGETQYF

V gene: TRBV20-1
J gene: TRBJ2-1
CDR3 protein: CSAGKPGHLPDGRFF

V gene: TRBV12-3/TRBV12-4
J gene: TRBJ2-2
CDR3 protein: CASSIGTGRSTGELFF

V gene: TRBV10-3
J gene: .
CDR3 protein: CAISELLGQNEQYF